This record looks at one TCR beta chain sequence and its context. Original processing methods: From reference gene primer amplification, estimates of nucleated cell counts were derived. Using immunoSEQ multiplex PCR, the repertoire was profiled, and TCRdb retains in-frame clones only, with some absent. V and J calls and clone size are as listed in that table; D and trimming were resolved from the DNA. The sample carries 95,000 to 110,000 clones, 70% to 90% recorded once. The entry originates in a study of blood T cell repertoires in COVID-19. Study in general: Some COVID-19 samples were acute and others convalescent; all came from the United States, Italy and Spain. The cDNA or gDNA used as material had been derived from T cells, B-cell-depleted T cells, or PBMCs.

Germline V lookup: CDR1 ENHRY, CDR2 SYGVKD. This CDR3 contains 14 residues. With 2 bases clipped from V and 3 bases from J, the junction kept 2 bases outside the gene matches. Sequences were obtained from peripheral blood. The chain combines TRBV10-3 with TRBJ2-7, with TRBD1 matching 9 bases. The sequence was collected from a man over 45 in a cohort sampled during active COVID-19. The CDR3 region has the DNA TGTGCCATCAGTGAGAAGGACAGGGGCTACGAGCAGTACTTC. This encodes CAISEKDRGYEQYF.